This TCR beta chain was recorded in a study of tumor and adjacent non-tumor tissue in lung cancer. Background on the study: Samples averaged roughly 4.3 million productive TCRbeta reads each.

Points on this clonotype: Its antigen is still unknown. At one end, the junction sequence differs from germline, possibly due to a read error.

This sample's RNA came from whole unsorted tissue. From germline, CDR1 is SQVTM and CDR2 ANQGSEA. The CDR3 is 12 amino acids. Study-wide results and limits: Tumor tissue had significantly higher TCR diversity than normal lung.

TCRbeta libraries were built with three rounds of nested PCR, modified from ARM-PCR. Each CDR3 protein is one row after TCRdb ran MiXCR on the multiplex PCR reads. The sample has about 75,000 distinct CDR3 sequences; under 80% are singletons. The chain joins TRBV29-1 to TRBJ1-1; no reliable D call. The sample comprised lung tumor tissue. This receptor was obtained from a woman aged 50 to 65 with non-small cell lung cancer. CDR3 sequence reads: CSVEEGNTVALF. CDR3 in DNA: TGCAGCGTTGAGGAAGGGAACACTGTAGCTTTATTT. Drawing the rest from reference TRBV29-1 and TRBJ1-1, the complete variable domain is SAVISQKPSRDICQRGTSLTIQCQVDSQVTMMFWYRQQPGQSLTLIATANQGSEATYESGFVIDKFPISRPNLTFSTLTVSNMSPEDSSIYLCSVEEGNTVALFGQGTRLTVV.